This TCR beta chain emerged from a study of blood T cell repertoires in COVID-19 (dated by TCRdb to 2020 to 2021). A note on the overall study: Samples covering the acute and convalescent phases of COVID-19 were provided by collaborators in the United States, Italy and Spain. The samples were drawn from the first 160 participants of the ongoing ImmuneRACE study and from roughly 1,300 subjects provided by 6 global collaborators. Nearly every sample came with metadata listing a de-identified subject ID, COVID-19 status, age in years and sex. Deeply sampled blood TCRbeta repertoires from subjects exposed to, actively infected with, or recovered from COVID-19 were included in the dataset. The repertoires were released in a freely available public database intended as a resource for research on the immune response to SARS-CoV-2. Where HLA class I and class II types were available, the types were taken from metadata supplied by the sample provider, not from assay-based typing. The material from the prospective study consisted of cDNA or gDNA derived from T cells, B-cell-depleted T cells, or PBMCs.

As encoded in the germline V gene, CDR1 is SGHRS while CDR2 is YFSETQ. V is pared back by 2 bases and J by 3 bases, with 13 bases lying between the germline termini. CDR3 length: 15 amino acids, cysteine to phenylalanine. The kept DNA is CDR3 alone, 45 bases in frame from the first base. Only one count was recorded for this clone. The clone's antigen remains unknown. Base qualities were left out, and no much larger clone turns up one base away. One collaborating source in Seattle enrolled patients during active infection and followed them longitudinally through the course of disease. Whole blood was collected in K2EDTA tubes by collaborating institutions according to the institutions' own protocols. For TCRbeta analysis, collaborators shipped samples as frozen whole blood, isolated PBMCs, or DNA extracted from either of those sample types. TCRbeta CDR3 regions were amplified from genomic DNA using the immunoSEQ Assay, a bias-controlled multiplex PCR. In the paper's pipeline: Within the assay, amplification of reference gene primers was used to estimate how many nucleated cells each sample contained. Sequence reads were collapsed and filtered to measure the absolute abundance of every unique TCRbeta CDR3 rearrangement. For each sample, productive Simpson clonality was calculated as the square root of Simpson's diversity index across productive rearrangements. TCRdb obtained this table from immuneACCESS and retained in-frame rearrangements with V and J assigned. These tables miss some clones; where compared with another copy, unresolved V genes account for less than half of the shortfall, and the remainder is unexplained. V, J and clone size derive from that table, while D and trimming were established from the DNA sequence. The sample data list over 200,000 clones, and about 91% of these were observed just once. Around 2.6% of the sample is held by the ten biggest clonotypes.

Study-wide conclusions, independent of this receptor: The amount of clinical and demographic metadata varied by source and participant and was provided uncurated.

This receptor was identified in a person aged 18-30 years with COVID-19, enrolled during active disease. The sequence is built from TRBV5-1 and TRBJ2-3; TRBD2 might be the D gene, on 7 matching bases. Input material: peripheral blood. The DNA sequence reads TGCGCCAGCAGCTTAGGGGGAGGGCCTACAGATACGCAGTATTTT. The resulting protein is CASSLGGGPTDTQYF.